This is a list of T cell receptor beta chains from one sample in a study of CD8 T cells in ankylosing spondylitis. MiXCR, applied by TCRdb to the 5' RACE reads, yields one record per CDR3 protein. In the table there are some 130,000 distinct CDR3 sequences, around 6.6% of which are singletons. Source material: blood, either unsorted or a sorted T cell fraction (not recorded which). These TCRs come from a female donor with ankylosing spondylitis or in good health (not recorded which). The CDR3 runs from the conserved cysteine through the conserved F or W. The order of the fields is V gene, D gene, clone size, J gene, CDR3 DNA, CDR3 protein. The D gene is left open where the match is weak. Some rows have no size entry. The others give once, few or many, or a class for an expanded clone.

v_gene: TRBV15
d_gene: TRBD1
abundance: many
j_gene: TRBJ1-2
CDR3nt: TGTGCCACCAGCAGCGGGACAGGGACCTTCTATGGCTACACCTTC
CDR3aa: CATSSGTGTFYGYTF

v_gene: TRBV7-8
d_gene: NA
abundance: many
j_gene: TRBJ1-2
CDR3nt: TGTGCCAGCAGCTTAGACAGCCCAAACTATGGCTACACCTTC
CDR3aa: CASSLDSPNYGYTF

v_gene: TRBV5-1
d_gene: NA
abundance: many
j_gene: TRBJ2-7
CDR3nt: TGCGCCAGCAGCCCTTCTCCAGGGTCCTCCTACGAGCAGTACTTC
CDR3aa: CASSPSPGSSYEQYF

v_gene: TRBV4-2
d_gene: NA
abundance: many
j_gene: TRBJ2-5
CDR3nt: TGTGCCAGCAGCCAAGACGGACTCCGGCAAGAGACCCAGTACTTC
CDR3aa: CASSQDGLRQETQYF

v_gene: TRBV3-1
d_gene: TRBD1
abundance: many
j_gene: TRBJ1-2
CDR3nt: TGTGCCAGCAGCCAAGCGGGGACAGGGCACTATGGCTACACCTTC
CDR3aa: CASSQAGTGHYGYTF

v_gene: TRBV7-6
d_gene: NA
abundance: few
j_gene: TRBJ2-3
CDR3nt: TGTGCCAGCAGCCCGCTCCATATGTTACGTGGAGATACGCAGTATTTT
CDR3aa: CASSPLHMLRGDTQYF

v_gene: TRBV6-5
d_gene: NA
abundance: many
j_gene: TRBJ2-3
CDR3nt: TGTGCCAGCAGTTATAGTGGGCCGGGGACAGATACGCAGTATTTT
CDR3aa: CASSYSGPGTDTQYF

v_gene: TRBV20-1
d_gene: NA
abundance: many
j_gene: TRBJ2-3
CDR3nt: TGCAGTGCTAGAGCCGGGGCAGATACGCAGTATTTT
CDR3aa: CSARAGADTQYF

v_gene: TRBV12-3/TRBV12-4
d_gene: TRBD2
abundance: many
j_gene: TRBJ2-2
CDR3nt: TGTGCCAGCCGGACTAGCGGGGAGAACACCGGGGAGCTGTTTTTT
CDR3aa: CASRTSGENTGELFF

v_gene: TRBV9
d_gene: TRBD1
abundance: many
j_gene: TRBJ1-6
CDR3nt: TGTGCCAGCAGCCCCCGGGACAGGGATTCACCCCTCCACTTT
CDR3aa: CASSPRDRDSPLHF

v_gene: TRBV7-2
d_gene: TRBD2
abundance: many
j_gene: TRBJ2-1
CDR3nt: TGTGCCAGCAGCCCACAGAGCGGGGGCTTCGAGCAGTTCTTC
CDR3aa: CASSPQSGGFEQFF

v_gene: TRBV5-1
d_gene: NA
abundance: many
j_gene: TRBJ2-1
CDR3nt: TGCGCCAGCAGCTCGGAGGGGAATGGGGCCTACAATGAGCAGTTCTTC
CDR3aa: CASSSEGNGAYNEQFF

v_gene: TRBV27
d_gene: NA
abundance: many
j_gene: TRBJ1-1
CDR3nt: TGTGCCAGCAGTTTGTGGAGGAACACTGAAGCTTTCTTT
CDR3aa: CASSLWRNTEAFF

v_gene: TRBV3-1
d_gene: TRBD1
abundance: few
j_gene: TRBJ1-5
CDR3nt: TGTGCCAGCAGCCCAGGGGGCCATCAGCCCCAGCATTTT
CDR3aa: CASSPGGHQPQHF

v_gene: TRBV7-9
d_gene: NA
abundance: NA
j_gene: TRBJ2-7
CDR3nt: TGTGCCAGCAGCTTTCAATACGAGCAGTACTTC
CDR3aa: CASSFQYEQYF

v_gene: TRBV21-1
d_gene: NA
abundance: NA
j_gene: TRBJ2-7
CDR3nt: TGTGCCAGCAGCGCGCCAGACAGGGGGCCCTACGAGCAGTACTTC
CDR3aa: CASSAPDRGPYEQYF

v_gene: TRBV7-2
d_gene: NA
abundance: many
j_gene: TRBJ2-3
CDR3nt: TGTGCCAGCAGCTTAGGCTTTGGGGGGCCTTGGAAGGATACGCAGTATTTT
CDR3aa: CASSLGFGGPWKDTQYF

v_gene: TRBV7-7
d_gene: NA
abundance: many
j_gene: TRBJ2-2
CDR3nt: TGTGCTAGCAGCTTAGAGACGGACACCGGGGAGCTGTTTTTT
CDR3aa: CASSLETDTGELFF

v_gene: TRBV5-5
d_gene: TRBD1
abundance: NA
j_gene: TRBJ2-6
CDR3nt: TGTGCCAGCAGCTTAGTTACAGGGGTATCTGGGGCCAACGTCCTGACTTTC
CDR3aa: CASSLVTGVSGANVLTF

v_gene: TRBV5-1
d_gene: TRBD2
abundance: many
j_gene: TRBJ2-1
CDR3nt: TGCGCCAGCAGCCCTATGGCGGGGGAGTACAATGAGCAGTTCTTC
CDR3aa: CASSPMAGEYNEQFF

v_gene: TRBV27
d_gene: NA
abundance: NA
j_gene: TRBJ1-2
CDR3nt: TGTGCCAGCAGTTTATGGGGGTTGGGTTCGCATGGCTACACCTTC
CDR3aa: CASSLWGLGSHGYTF

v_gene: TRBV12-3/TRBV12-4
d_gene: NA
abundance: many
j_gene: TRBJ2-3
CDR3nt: TGTGCCAGCAGTAAGGGCGGAGACGGCACAGATACGCAGTATTTT
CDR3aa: CASSKGGDGTDTQYF

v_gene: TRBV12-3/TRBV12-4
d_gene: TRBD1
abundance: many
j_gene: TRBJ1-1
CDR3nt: TGTGCCAGCAGTTTAATTTCTCGTTGGCTCGGACAGGGCACTGAAGCTTTCTTT
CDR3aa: CASSLISRWLGQGTEAFF

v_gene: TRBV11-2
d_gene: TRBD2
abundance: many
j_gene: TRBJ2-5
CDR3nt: TGTGCCAGCAGCTTAGTAGGACTAGTAGAGACCCAGTACTTC
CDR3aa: CASSLVGLVETQYF

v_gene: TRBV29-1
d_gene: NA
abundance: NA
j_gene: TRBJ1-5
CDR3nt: TGCAGCGCAGGGTCAGGCGGACAGCCCCAGCATTTT
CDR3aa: CSAGSGGQPQHF

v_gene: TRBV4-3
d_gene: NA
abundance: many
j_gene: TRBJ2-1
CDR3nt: TGCGCCAGCAGCCTGTTCCCGGGTTTTGGCCACAATGAGCAGTTCTTC
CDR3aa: CASSLFPGFGHNEQFF

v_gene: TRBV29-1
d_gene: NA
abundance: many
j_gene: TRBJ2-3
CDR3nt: TGCAGCGTTGAGATCCGGGGGCGGGATACGCAGTATTTT
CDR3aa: CSVEIRGRDTQYF

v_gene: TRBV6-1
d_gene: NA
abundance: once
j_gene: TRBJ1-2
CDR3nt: TGTGCCAGCAGTGGAGCGCCACAGTCAGGGGGCTACACCTTC
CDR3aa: CASSGAPQSGGYTF

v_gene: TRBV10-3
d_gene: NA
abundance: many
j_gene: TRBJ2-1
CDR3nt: TGTGCCATCAGTGGCGGGGTCTACAATGAGCAGTTCTTC
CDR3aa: CAISGGVYNEQFF

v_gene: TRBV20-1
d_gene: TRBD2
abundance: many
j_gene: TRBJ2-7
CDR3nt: TGCAGTGCTAGAGGGCCGGGGGGAATCTCCTACGAGCAGTACTTC
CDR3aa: CSARGPGGISYEQYF

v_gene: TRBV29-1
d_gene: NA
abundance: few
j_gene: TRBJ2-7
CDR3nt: TGCAGCGTTGAAGTCCCTGTGGGCGGATTGTCCTACGAGCAGTACTTC
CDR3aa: CSVEVPVGGLSYEQYF

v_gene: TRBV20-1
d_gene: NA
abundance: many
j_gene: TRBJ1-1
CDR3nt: TGCAGTGCTAGGGGCCGGGCTGGCATGAACACTGAAGCTTTCTTT
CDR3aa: CSARGRAGMNTEAFF

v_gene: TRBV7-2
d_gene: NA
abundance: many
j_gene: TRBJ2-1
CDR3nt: TGTGCCAGCAGCTTAGGTCGCGACAAATTCAATGAGCAGTTCTTC
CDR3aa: CASSLGRDKFNEQFF

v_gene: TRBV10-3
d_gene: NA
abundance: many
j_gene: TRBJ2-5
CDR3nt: TGTGCCATCACCGGCGACCCGACAGAGACCCAGTACTTC
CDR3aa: CAITGDPTETQYF

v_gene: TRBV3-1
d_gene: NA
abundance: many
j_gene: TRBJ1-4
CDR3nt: TGTGCCAGCAGCCAAGATTTGGGGTTTGGTGAAAAACTGTTTTTT
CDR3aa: CASSQDLGFGEKLFF

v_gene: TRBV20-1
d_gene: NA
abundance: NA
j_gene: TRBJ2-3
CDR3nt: TGCAGTGCTAGAAGCACAGATACGCAGTATTTT
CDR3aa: CSARSTDTQYF

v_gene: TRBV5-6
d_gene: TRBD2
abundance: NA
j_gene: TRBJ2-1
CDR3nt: TGTGCCAGCAGCTTGCTGGAGCGGGGGAACAATGAGCAGTTCTTC
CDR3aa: CASSLLERGNNEQFF

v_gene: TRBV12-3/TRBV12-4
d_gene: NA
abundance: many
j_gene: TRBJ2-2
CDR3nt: TGTGCCAGCAGTAATCTTAGGAGCGGCAACACCGGGGAGCTGTTTTTT
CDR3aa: CASSNLRSGNTGELFF

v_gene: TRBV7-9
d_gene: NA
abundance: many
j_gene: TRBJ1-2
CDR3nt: TGTGCCAGCAGCTTAGGTACAAGAGGCTACACCTTC
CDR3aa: CASSLGTRGYTF

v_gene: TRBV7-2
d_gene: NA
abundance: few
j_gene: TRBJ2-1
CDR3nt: TGTGCCAGCAGCCCGAACCGCGGTGAGCAGTTCTTC
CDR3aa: CASSPNRGEQFF

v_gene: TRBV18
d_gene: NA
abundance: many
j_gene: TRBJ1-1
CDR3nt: TGTGCCAGCTCACGGCAGGATCGCACTGAAGCTTTCTTT
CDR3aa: CASSRQDRTEAFF

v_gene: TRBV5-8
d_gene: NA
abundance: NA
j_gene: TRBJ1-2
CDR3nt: TGTGCCAGCAGCGGAATCCGGGGTTACTATGGCTACACCTTC
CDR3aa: CASSGIRGYYGYTF

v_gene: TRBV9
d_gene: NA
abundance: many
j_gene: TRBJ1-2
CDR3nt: TGTGCCAGCAGCGTAGGGTTCGGGGGCAGTGGTTATGGCTACACCTTC
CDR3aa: CASSVGFGGSGYGYTF

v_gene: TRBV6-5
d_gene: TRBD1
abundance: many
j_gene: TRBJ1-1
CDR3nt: TGTGCCAGCAGTTACCCTATGACAGGGGGATTGCACACTGAAGCTTTCTTT
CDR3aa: CASSYPMTGGLHTEAFF

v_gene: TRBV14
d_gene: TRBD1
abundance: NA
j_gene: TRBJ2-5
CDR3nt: TGTGCCAGCAGCCAAGATCCAGGGGGCCAAGAGACCCAGTACTTC
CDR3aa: CASSQDPGGQETQYF

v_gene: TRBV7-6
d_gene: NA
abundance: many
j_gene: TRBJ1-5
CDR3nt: TGTGCCAGCAGCCTATCACAGGGAAATCAGCCCCAGCATTTT
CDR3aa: CASSLSQGNQPQHF

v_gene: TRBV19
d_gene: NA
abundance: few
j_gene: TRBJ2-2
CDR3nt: TGTGCCAGCAAAAGGTCGTCAGGGACCGGGGAGCTGTTTTTT
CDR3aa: CASKRSSGTGELFF